Below, 22 T cell receptor beta chains from the same sample are listed, as sequenced in a study of regulatory T cells in long-lasting Graves disease. The time point denotes: newly diagnosed GD, antithyroid drugs for less than 3 months. The TCR library used RNA extracted from PBMCs. Sequencing libraries for TCR beta were prepared with iRepertoire HTBI primers and Arm-PCR of CDR3 regions. TCRdb called the multiplex PCR reads again in MiXCR, with one record for every CDR3 protein. This table has fewer than 350,000 distinct CDR3 sequences, about 18% appearing once. The material sequenced was peripheral blood mononuclear cells (PBMCs), taken at new diagnosis, from a patient treated with antithyroid drugs. The receptors were gathered from a female donor with Graves disease.

As for this clonotype: A single base separates this from a much larger clone, so it may be a read error. CDR3 sequence: CSVEPGEQGYTF. The CDR3 DNA reads TGCAGCGTTGAGCCGGGGGAGCAAGGCTACACCTTC. The chain uses TRBV29-1 and TRBJ1-2; D is possibly TRBD1 (5 bases). CDR1 is SQVTM, CDR2 ANQGSEA, per germline. Trimming removed 3 bases from V and 8 bases from J, with 13 bases in between. There are 12 residues in the CDR3.

For this clonotype: This may be a read error, as it is one base from a much larger clone. The chain links TRBV2 to TRBJ2-1, with 9 positions matching TRBD1. The CDR3 covers 16 residues. Per germline, CDR1 SNHLY and CDR2 FYNNEI. CDR3 DNA sequence: TGTGCCGGCAGCCGAGGGAGGGACAGGGTCTTGGATGAGCAGTTCTTC. It specifies CAGSRGRDRVLDEQFF. Using reference TRBV2 and TRBJ2-1 for the parts outside the CDR3, the full variable domain is EPEVTQTPSHQVTQMGQEVILRCVPISNHLYFYWYRQILGQKVEFLVSFYNNEISEKSEIFDDQFSVERPDGSNFTLKIRSTKLEDSAMYFCAGSRGRDRVLDEQFFGPGTRLTVL.

This clonotype was seen many times. The V call is TRBV6-1, the J call TRBJ1-5; possible D gene TRBD1, 6 bases. Per the germline V gene, CDR1 is MNHNS and CDR2 is SASEGT. Deletions cut 7 bases from V and 4 bases from J, with 11 bases between. CDR3 size: 13 residues. The CDR3 spells CASTGTQNQPQHF. For the CDR3, the DNA is TGTGCCAGCACCGGGACACAGAATCAGCCCCAGCATTTT.

The CDR3 nucleotides read TGTGCTAGTGGTTTCACGGGACCGATCTCCTACGAGCAGTACTTC. The encoded protein is CASGFTGPISYEQYF. The chain couples TRBV12-5 to TRBJ2-7, with D tentatively TRBD1 or TRBD2 (5 bases each). The CDR3 runs 15 residues. In germline, CDR1 is LGHNT, CDR2 FRNRAP. The ends were cut back, 3 bases at V and 0 bases at J, with 12 bases in the middle.

This clonotype was counted ten times or more. This chain joins TRBV11-2 and TRBJ1-3, with D perhaps matching TRBD1 (6 bases). This CDR3 comprises 14 residues. Trimming shortened V by 8 bases and J by 0 bases, and 11 bases separated the two germline ends. From germline, CDR1 is SGHAT and CDR2 FQNNGV. The DNA of the CDR3 is TGTGCCAGCTCGGGACAACACTCTGGAAACACCATATATTTT. Amino acids: CASSGQHSGNTIYF.

This clonotype was seen ten or more times. V and J are TRBV7-9 and TRBJ2-7, with a possible D match to TRBD1 (6 bases). Looked up from germline, CDR1 is SEHNR and CDR2 is FQNEAQ (reference sequence). This CDR3 is built from 16 residues. The V and J ends lost 5 bases and 3 bases respectively, with 20 bases between them. The CDR3 loop is CASSQEIPDRHYEQYF. The CDR3 region has the DNA TGTGCCAGCAGCCAAGAAATACCAGACAGGCACTACGAGCAGTACTTC.

This clonotype has ten or more counts. V gene TRBV11-2 combines with J gene TRBJ2-3; D tentatively fits TRBD1 or TRBD2 (5 bases each). The germline V gene encodes CDR1 SGHAT and CDR2 FQNNGV. CDR3 length equals 15 residues. V was clipped by 6 bases and J by 0 bases, with 13 bases between them. The CDR3 sequence is CASSPLGASTDTQYF. The CDR3 coding sequence is TGTGCCAGCAGTCCACTCGGGGCTAGCACAGATACGCAGTATTTT.

This clonotype occurred a few times. J is TRBJ1-5 and V is TRBV6-2 or TRBV6-3; maybe TRBD1 (5 bases). Trimming took off 2 bases at V and 7 bases at J, with 9 bases between the two ends. CDR1 and CDR2 from the germline V gene are MNHEY and SVGEGT. This CDR3 contains 13 residues. CDR3 coding DNA: TGTGCCAGCAGTTACGGGGGGGGACAGCCCCAGCATTTT. This encodes CASSYGGGQPQHF.

This clonotype appeared a few times. The V gene is TRBV30, the J gene TRBJ1-4; possibly TRBD1 for D (5 bases). This CDR3 comprises 16 residues. Germline V gene sequence: CDR1 GTSNPN, CDR2 SVGIG (reference sequence). Trimming took 6 bases from V and 7 from J, leaving 24 bases between them. CDR3 amino acids: CACPRLEDRGGEKLFF. The CDR3 DNA reads TGTGCCTGCCCCAGGTTAGAGGATCGGGGGGGTGAAAAACTGTTTTTT.

The table lists this clonotype with many counts. The chain combines TRBV2 with TRBJ1-1; unclear D gene. Trimming cost V 6 bases and J 2 bases, with 10 bases left between them. Germline-derived CDR1 and CDR2 are SNHLY and FYNNEI. The CDR3 totals 13 residues. In nucleotides, the CDR3 is TGTGCCAGCAGCGTACAGCAAAACACTGAAGCTTTCTTT. Translation gives CASSVQQNTEAFF.

The sample holds many counts of this clonotype. For the CDR3, the DNA is TGCGCCAGCAGCCAGAGGACAGGGAGAATGAACACCGGGGAGCTGTTTTTT. This codes for CASSQRTGRMNTGELFF. J is TRBJ2-2 and V is TRBV5-1, with 8 bases aligning to TRBD1. The germline V gene encodes CDR1 SGHRS and CDR2 YFSETQ. The CDR3 runs 17 residues. J gave up 1 base and V 4 bases, and 9 bases lay outside the gene matches.

This clonotype was recorded many times. The rearrangement uses TRBV2 and TRBJ2-7, with 7 bases fitting TRBD1. The germline V gene has CDR1 SNHLY and CDR2 FYNNEI. Trimming cost V 4 bases and J 6 bases; bases outside gene matches: 3. The CDR3 is 12 amino acids. DNA of the CDR3: TGTGCCAGCAGTGTACAGGGGAGCGAGCAGTACTTC. As protein: CASSVQGSEQYF.

There are many counts of this clonotype. The chain links TRBV20-1 to TRBJ1-6; D may be TRBD1 (5 bases). Germline V gene lookup returns CDR1 DFQATT and CDR2 SNEGSKA (reference sequence). The CDR3 runs to 16 residues. Trimming removed 1 base from V and 8 bases from J, with 18 bases in between. The CDR3 DNA sequence: TGCAGTGCTAGAGGGGACTTGGGACGGGCCGATTCACCCCTCCACTTT. It codes for CSARGDLGRADSPLHF.

The chain is built from TRBV28 and TRBJ2-5; TRBD2 agrees at 10 bases. Per germline, CDR1 MDHEN and CDR2 SYDVKM. This CDR3 has 14 amino acids. The J segment lost 5 bases and the V segment lost 5 bases, leaving 5 bases of the junction unmatched. In DNA, the CDR3 is TGTGCCAGCAGTCCCAATAGCGGGAGGGAGACCCAGTACTTC. This gives the protein CASSPNSGRETQYF.

V gene TRBV14 combines with J gene TRBJ2-7, with 9 bases lining up with TRBD2. After removal of 0 bases from V and 3 bases from J, the junction contained 6 bases not matched to a gene. The CDR3 covers 16 residues. Per the germline V gene, CDR1 is SGHDN and CDR2 is FVKESK. CDR3 amino acids: CASSQDRAGGFYEQYF. The CDR3 region has the DNA TGTGCCAGCAGCCAAGATAGAGCGGGAGGTTTCTACGAGCAGTACTTC. Full variable domain (rest looked up from reference TRBV14 and TRBJ2-7): EAGVTQFPSHSVIEKGQTVTLRCDPISGHDNLYWYRRVMGKEIKFLLHFVKESKQDESGMPNNRFLAERTGGTYSTLKVQPAELEDSGVYFCASSQDRAGGFYEQYFGPGTRLTVT.

This clonotype came up many times. The rearrangement uses TRBV5-1 and TRBJ2-1; 8 bases match TRBD1. The germline V gene has CDR1 SGHRS and CDR2 YFSETQ. This CDR3 has 13 amino acids. Trimming took 4 bases from V and 5 from J; bases not matched to a gene: 2. CDR3 loop: CASSGQGNNEQFF. In nucleotides, the CDR3 is TGCGCCAGCAGCGGACAGGGAAACAATGAGCAGTTCTTC. Filled out from reference TRBV5-1 and TRBJ2-1, the complete variable domain reads KAGVTQTPRYLIKTRGQQVTLSCSPISGHRSVSWYQQTPGQGLQFLFEYFSETQRNKGNFPGRFSGRQFSNSRSEMNVSTLELGDSALYLCASSGQGNNEQFFGPGTRLTVL.

This clonotype has ten or more counts. The chain has TRBV11-2 and TRBJ2-5; no reliable D call. Per the germline V gene, CDR1 is SGHAT and CDR2 is FQNNGV. The V gene lost 0 bases and the J gene lost 5 bases, with 10 bases spanning the gap. CDR3 length: 14 residues. The CDR3 region is CASSLEAQTETQYF. In nucleotides, the CDR3 is TGTGCCAGCAGCTTAGAGGCTCAGACGGAGACCCAGTACTTC.

This clonotype was counted many times. CDR3 amino acids: CASSITGATNEKLFF. DNA for the CDR3: TGTGCCAGCAGTATAACAGGGGCAACTAATGAAAAACTGTTTTTT. The chain links TRBV6-1 to TRBJ1-4; 7 bases line up with TRBD1. Looked up from germline, CDR1 is MNHNS and CDR2 is SASEGT. The V gene end was trimmed by 5 bases and the J gene end by 0 bases; junction bases not matched to a gene: 3. The CDR3 loop spans 15 amino acids.

This clonotype appeared many times. This rearrangement joins TRBV6-1 to TRBJ1-3, with a tentative D call TRBD1 (5 bases). The CDR3 length is 20 residues. The V gene's germline CDR1 is MNHNS and CDR2 SASEGT. V was cut by 2 bases and J by 1 base, with 24 bases left in between. This CDR3 reads CASSERSVEGILSSGNTIYF. In DNA, the CDR3 is TGTGCCAGCAGTGAACGGTCGGTGGAGGGGATCCTTTCTTCTGGAAACACCATATATTTT.

This clonotype was seen at least ten times. Written as DNA, the CDR3 is TGTGCCAGCAGCCGAAGCCAGACTAGGCTTCAGGGCGAGCAGTACTTC. It is translated as CASSRSQTRLQGEQYF. The rearrangement joins TRBV11-2 to TRBJ2-7; D is perhaps TRBD2 (6 bases). V was cut by 5 bases and J by 6 bases, with 23 bases left in between. Per the germline V gene, CDR1 is SGHAT and CDR2 is FQNNGV. This CDR3 comprises 16 residues.

This clonotype appeared many times. This chain uses TRBV28 with TRBJ2-7; a possible D gene is TRBD1 (8 bases). V was pared by 1 base and J by 5 bases, with 12 bases between. Germline CDR1 MDHEN, CDR2 SYDVKM. The length of the CDR3 is 14 residues. The CDR3 DNA sequence: TGTGCCAGCAGTTTATACAGGGGGGGTGACGAGCAGTACTTC. Translation: CASSLYRGGDEQYF.

This clonotype was found many times. This chain links TRBV12-3 or TRBV12-4 with TRBJ1-5; a weak D match, TRBD1 (5 bases). This CDR3 spans 16 amino acids. V was pared by 6 bases and J by 2 bases, with 17 bases between. CDR3 in DNA: TGTGCCAGCAGCGCATTGGGGGGGGTGGGCAATCAGCCCCAGCATTTT. Translating gives CASSALGGVGNQPQHF.